The 16 T cell receptor beta chains given below trace back to one sample, sequenced in a study of blood T cells in healthy people across ages (dated by TCRdb to the mid-2010s). The protocol used for the library was 5' RACE. Sequencing used an Illumina HiSeq 2500. The second PCR ran for roughly 7 to 11 cycles and used a J-beta primer mix along with a sample-barcoded 5' primer. The raw public data were reprocessed by TCRdb itself: fastp quality trimming at Q25, MiXCR clonotype calling, in-frame beta chains only. Merged by CDR3 protein, the rows form single entries marked with the most common genes and DNA. For this sample there are approximately 850,000 distinct CDR3 sequences; approximately 48% appear just once. The ten largest clones take up roughly 18% of the sample. Input material: blood. The receptors originated from a man in his sixties in good health.

The J gene is TRBJ2-1, the V gene TRBV3-1, with 7 nucleotides matching TRBD2. The V segment lost 4 bases and the J segment 4 bases; nucleotides outside the gene matches: 7. The CDR3 extends over 15 amino acids. The germline CDR1 and CDR2 sequences are LGHDT and YNNKEL (reference sequence). CDR3 amino acids: CASSRSGIPYNEQFF. The CDR3 bases are TGTGCCAGCAGCCGGAGCGGGATCCCATACAATGAGCAGTTCTTC.

The chain couples TRBV5-1 to TRBJ1-2; D is unclear. Trimming stripped 1 base from V and 6 bases from J, with 13 bases between. The CDR3 extends over 14 amino acids. Germline V gene sequence: CDR1 SGHRS, CDR2 YFSETQ. CDR3 nucleotides: TGCGCCAGCAGCTTGTTCGGGTTAGGCGATGGCTACACCTTC. Translation: CASSLFGLGDGYTF.

As for this clonotype: Germline is not matched at one junction end, which may reflect a read error. This chain uses TRBV7-2 with TRBJ2-4; D gene uncertain. Matching the DNA end better, TRBJ2-7 makes the J call doubtful. The V gene's germline CDR1 is SGHTA and CDR2 FQGNSA. The CDR3 spans 12 residues. The CDR3 nucleotides read TGTGCCATCAGCTTAGAAGTAAGCGAGCAGTACTTC. It encodes CAISLEVSEQYF.

This chain links TRBV14 with TRBJ2-5; no clear D. Matching the DNA end better, TRBJ2-7 makes the J call doubtful. Germline lookup yields CDR1 SGHDN and CDR2 FVKESK. This CDR3 is 12 amino acids long. Written as DNA, the CDR3 is TGTGCCAGCAGCCATGCGAATTACGAGCAGTACTTC. As protein: CASSHANYEQYF.

This chain joins TRBV12-3 or TRBV12-4 and TRBJ2-3; TRBD1 or TRBD2 may be the D gene (6 bases each). Trimming cost V 4 bases and J 5 bases, with 16 bases left between them. The CDR3 spans 15 residues. In DNA, the CDR3 is TGTGCCAGCAGTTCGACAGGCTCGGAGGGAGATACGCAGTATTTT. Amino acid sequence: CASSSTGSEGDTQYF.

There are a few counts of this clonotype. The rearrangement uses TRBV11-2 and TRBJ2-7; the match to TRBD2 covers 13 bases. Germline V CDR1 and CDR2: SGHAT, FQNNGV. Trimming removed 3 bases from V and 4 bases from J; junction bases left unmatched: 3. The CDR3 has 15 amino acids. DNA of the CDR3: TGTGCCAGCAGCTTGTGGACTAGCGGGGGTTACGAGCAGTACTTC. Translation gives CASSLWTSGGYEQYF.

This clonotype was counted only a few times. This sequence joins TRBV9 and TRBJ2-3; TRBD2 matches at 7 bases. The CDR3 is made up of 15 amino acids. From germline, CDR1 is SGDLS and CDR2 YYNGEE. The trim removed 0 bases at V and 4 bases at J, leaving 5 bases unmatched. For the CDR3, the DNA is TGTGCCAGCAGCGTAGTAGGACTAGTCGCAGATACGCAGTATTTT. Protein sequence: CASSVVGLVADTQYF.

V is TRBV20-1 and J is TRBJ2-1; TRBD1 aligns across 9 bases. V gave up 3 bases and J gave up 6 bases; unmatched junction bases: 12. This CDR3 region has 16 residues. In germline, CDR1 is DFQATT, CDR2 SNEGSKA (reference sequence). The CDR3 is CSARDTGQGMVNEQFF. The CDR3 nucleotides read TGCAGTGCTAGGGATACAGGACAGGGGATGGTCAATGAGCAGTTCTTC.

J is TRBJ2-7 and V is TRBV7-2; 8 bases agree with TRBD1. The end of the DNA is better explained by TRBJ2-5, so the J call may be wrong. This CDR3 region has 14 residues. From germline, CDR1 is SGHTA and CDR2 FQGNSA. CDR3 sequence reads: CASRDPDREETQYF. CDR3 nucleotide sequence: TGTGCCAGCAGAGACCCGGACAGGGAAGAGACCCAGTACTTC.

This chain links TRBV10-3 with TRBJ2-7; D uncertain. The CDR3 has 13 residues. The V end lost 3 bases, the J end lost 0 bases, and 6 bases lay between the germline ends. Germline V gene data show CDR1 as ENHRY and CDR2 as SYGVKD. CDR3 in amino acids: CAISDGTSYEQYF. The DNA of the CDR3 is TGTGCCATCAGTGACGGCACCTCCTACGAGCAGTACTTC.

The chain has TRBV4-3 and TRBJ2-7; tentative D call: TRBD2 (5 bases). Between the trimmed V and J ends, which lost 1 base and 5 bases, there was a span of 18 bases. The CDR3 is 16 amino acids. Germline assignment: CDR1 LGHNA and CDR2 YSLEER. The CDR3 region is CASSQAIGLAFDEQYF. CDR3 DNA: TGCGCCAGCAGCCAAGCTATAGGGCTAGCTTTCGACGAGCAGTACTTC.

This clonotype appeared a single time. The chain employs TRBV20-1 and TRBJ2-7, with 7 nucleotides matching TRBD2. After removal of 3 bases from V and 1 base from J, the junction contained 6 bases not matched to a gene. The CDR3 is 14 residues long. Germline CDR1 DFQATT, CDR2 SNEGSKA (reference sequence). The CDR3 nucleotides read TGCAGTGCTAGTGGGGGGGGGAGGTCCTACGAGCAGTACTTC. Translation gives CSASGGGRSYEQYF.

The rearrangement uses TRBV20-1 and TRBJ2-1, with TRBD1 identical over 11 bases. The CDR3 contains 15 residues. V dropped 2 bases and J dropped 13; count of bases not matched to a gene: 13. Germline CDR1 DFQATT, CDR2 SNEGSKA (reference sequence). The CDR3 sequence: CSARPPGQGGAGQFF. DNA of the CDR3: TGCAGTGCTAGACCACCGGGACAGGGGGGTGCGGGTCAGTTCTTC.

The chain has TRBV6-2 or TRBV6-3 and TRBJ1-2; 9 positions agree with TRBD1. V shed 5 bases, J shed 8 bases, and the junction held 6 bases outside the gene matches. The CDR3 spans 13 residues. Germline V gene data show CDR1 as MNHEY and CDR2 as SVGEGT. CDR3 coding DNA: TGTGCCAGCAGTCGGACAGGGGCACAGGGCTACACCTTC. This gives the protein CASSRTGAQGYTF.

V usage is TRBV12-3 or TRBV12-4 and J usage is TRBJ2-3; TRBD2 is a possible D gene (6 bases). CDR3 length equals 15 residues. With 6 bases removed from V and 4 bases from J, the gap between germline ends came to 17 bases. The CDR3 is CASRRSRDSADTQYF. CDR3 bases: TGTGCCAGCAGGCGATCCAGGGACTCGGCAGATACGCAGTATTTT.

As concerns this clonotype: One junction end does not reproduce the germline sequence, and a read error may be involved. This chain links TRBV3-1 with TRBJ2-1; 13 bases map to TRBD2. This CDR3 has 18 residues. Germline V CDR1 and CDR2: LGHDT, YNNKEL (reference sequence). The CDR3: CASSGQTSGRRSHNEQFF. The CDR3 DNA is TGTGCCAGCAGCGGCCAGACTAGCGGGAGGCGCTCCCACAATGAGCAGTTCTTC.